The 26 T cell receptor beta chains below were found in one sample sequenced in a study of CD8 T cells in ankylosing spondylitis. One entry per CDR3 protein, called by TCRdb with MiXCR from the 5' RACE reads. The data show about 160,000 distinct CDR3 sequences, about 18% seen once. What was sequenced was blood, either unsorted or a sorted T cell fraction (not recorded which). These TCRs come from a male donor with ankylosing spondylitis or in good health (not recorded which).

This clonotype was observed at least ten times. The chain recombines TRBV18 with TRBJ2-2; D remains unclear. The germline V and J ends were trimmed by 0 bases and 8 bases, with 7 bases remaining between them. The CDR3 is 13 residues long. The germline V gene has CDR1 KGHSH and CDR2 LQKENI. The CDR3 DNA reads TGTGCCAGCTCACCACCCGTGACAGGGGAGCTGTTTTTT. This translates into CASSPPVTGELFF.

This clonotype was found a few times. The rearrangement uses TRBV5-1 and TRBJ2-7; D remains unclear. The CDR3 covers 14 residues. The V and J ends lost 4 bases and 0 bases respectively, with 11 bases between them. Germline lookup yields CDR1 SGHRS and CDR2 YFSETQ. For the CDR3, the DNA is TGCGCCAGCAGCCCGGGTGGTCTCTCCTACGAGCAGTACTTC. Protein sequence: CASSPGGLSYEQYF.

This clonotype appeared many times. The chain is built from TRBV20-1 and TRBJ2-1; D gene unclear. V lost 6 bases, J lost 0 bases, and 18 bases lay in between. Germline-derived CDR1 and CDR2 are DFQATT and SNEGSKA (reference sequence). CDR3 length equals 16 residues. CDR3: CSASGSFVSSYNEQFF. CDR3 sequence (DNA): TGCAGTGCCTCCGGAAGTTTCGTCAGCTCCTACAATGAGCAGTTCTTC.

About this clonotype: A clone one base away is much larger, so this may be a read error. V usage is TRBV7-2 and J usage is TRBJ2-7; 10 bases are a match to TRBD2. V lost 8 bases and J lost 0; bases outside the gene matches: 7. This CDR3 has 15 residues. Germline loops: CDR1 SGHTA, CDR2 FQGNSA. For the CDR3, the DNA is TGTGCCAGCTGCATGTCTAGCGGGAGCTCCTACGAGCAGTACTTC. Protein sequence: CASCMSSGSSYEQYF.

This clonotype was recorded many times. V usage is TRBV4-1 and J usage is TRBJ2-1, with TRBD2 matching 11 bases. In germline, CDR1 is MGHRA, CDR2 YSYEKL. CDR3 length: 16 residues. The trim removed 1 base at V and 7 bases at J, leaving 6 bases unmatched. The CDR3 region is CASSQVALAGGNEQFF. Written as DNA, the CDR3 is TGCGCCAGCAGCCAAGTCGCCCTAGCGGGAGGAAATGAGCAGTTCTTC.

The chain uses TRBV5-1 and TRBJ1-4; possible D gene TRBD1, 5 bases. This CDR3 is built from 15 residues. Germline V CDR1 and CDR2: SGHRS, YFSETQ. V was cut by 4 bases and J by 6 bases, with 16 bases left in between. The CDR3 DNA reads as TGCGCCAGCAGCATCCAGGGCAGTTCAGATGAAAAACTGTTTTTT. The encoded protein is CASSIQGSSDEKLFF.

V is TRBV2 and J is TRBJ2-2, with 10 bases lining up with TRBD2. Trimming removed 6 bases from V and 4 bases from J; junction bases left unmatched: 5. Germline V gene lookup returns CDR1 SNHLY and CDR2 FYNNEI. The CDR3 loop spans 15 amino acids. In DNA form, the CDR3 reads TGTGCCAGCAGAACTCGGACTAGCGGCACCGGGGAGCTGTTTTTT. Translated: CASRTRTSGTGELFF.

This clonotype showed up just once. The chain is built from TRBV11-1 and TRBJ2-1, with 7 bases fitting TRBD2. Trimming took 5 bases from V and 1 from J; bases not matched to a gene: 14. Germline V gene lookup returns CDR1 SGHAT and CDR2 FQDESV (reference sequence). This CDR3 has 18 amino acids. CDR3 residues: CASSLTRVAGVSYNEQFF. CDR3 nucleotides: TGTGCCAGCAGCCTTACTAGAGTTGCGGGAGTATCCTACAATGAGCAGTTCTTC.

This clonotype was seen ten or more times. This chain links TRBV20-1 with TRBJ2-1; 9 nucleotides align to TRBD2. From germline, CDR1 is DFQATT and CDR2 SNEGSKA (reference sequence). J was trimmed by 8 bases and V by 1 base; bases with no gene match: 6. The CDR3 length is 14 residues. CDR3 sequence (DNA): TGCAGTGCTAGAGGGGCTAGCGGGACGCATGAGCAGTTCTTC. Its translation is CSARGASGTHEQFF.

The chain joins TRBV20-1 to TRBJ2-2; the match to TRBD2 covers 8 bases. The V and J ends lost 7 bases and 6 bases, in that order; junction bases with no gene match: 7. The CDR3 length is 13 residues. Germline CDR1 DFQATT, CDR2 SNEGSKA (reference sequence). The CDR3 DNA reads as TGCAGTGGAGGTCGGGAGGGCCCCGGGGAGCTGTTTTTT. Amino acids: CSGGREGPGELFF.

With regard to this clonotype: This may come from a read error, since a much larger clone is one base off. The CDR3 DNA is TGTGCCAGCAGTTGGGGTACCGGGAACCCAGAGACCCAGTACTTC. Amino acid sequence: CASSWGTGNPETQYF. The V gene is TRBV6-2 or TRBV6-3, the J gene TRBJ2-5, with a tentative D call TRBD2 (5 bases). Germline V gene data show CDR1 as MNHEY and CDR2 as SVGEGT. V was shortened by 4 bases and J by 4 bases, with 16 bases between the two germline ends. The CDR3 extends over 15 amino acids.

This rearrangement joins TRBV7-2 to TRBJ1-5, with TRBD1 matching over 8 bases. The V segment lost 5 bases and the J segment 6 bases; nucleotides outside the gene matches: 3. Germline V CDR1 and CDR2: SGHTA, FQGNSA. CDR3 length: 13 amino acids. As DNA, the CDR3 is TGTGCCAGCAGCCGGACAGGGTCTCAGCCCCAGCATTTT. Translated, it gives CASSRTGSQPQHF.

Ten or more counts support this clonotype. This rearrangement joins TRBV21-1 to TRBJ2-1. TRBV21-1 is recorded as a pseudogene. This CDR3 region has 11 residues. CDR3 in DNA: TGTGCCAGCAGCAGCAGCGATGAGCAGTTCTTC. Translation gives CASSSSDEQFF.

This clonotype was observed at least ten times. The rearrangement joins TRBV5-1 to TRBJ2-7; 8 bases line up with TRBD2. This CDR3 is 16 amino acids long. Trimming at V came to 1 base and at J to 5 bases, leaving 11 bases not matched to a gene. CDR1 is SGHRS, CDR2 YFSETQ, per germline. The CDR3 nucleotides read TGCGCCAGCAGCTTGAAACTTAGCGGGGAGGCTAACGAGCAGTACTTC. Translation: CASSLKLSGEANEQYF.

This clonotype was recorded at least ten times. The chain carries TRBV12-3 or TRBV12-4 and TRBJ2-7, with TRBD2 matching over 10 bases. J lost 5 bases, V lost 6 bases, and 10 bases had no gene match. CDR3 length equals 15 residues. The CDR3 DNA sequence: TGTGCCAGCAGGCTTTCTAGCGGGAGCGGTCACGAGCAGTACTTC. Its protein is CASRLSSGSGHEQYF.

This clonotype was recorded at least ten times. As DNA, the CDR3 is TGTGCCAGCAGGCCCTTTGCTAGCGGCTCCTACGAGCAGTACTTC. This codes for CASRPFASGSYEQYF. The rearrangement links TRBV5-6 to TRBJ2-7, with TRBD2 matching 7 bases. V gave up 5 bases and J gave up 0 bases; unmatched junction bases: 8. This CDR3 region has 15 residues. The germline V gene encodes CDR1 SGHDT and CDR2 YYEEEE.

This clonotype was counted only a few times. The chain joins TRBV28 to TRBJ2-1; 7 positions agree with TRBD2. Trimming at V came to 5 bases and at J to 0 bases, leaving 4 bases not matched to a gene. CDR3 length: 15 amino acids. The germline V gene encodes CDR1 MDHEN and CDR2 SYDVKM. The CDR3 bases are TGTGCCAGCAGTATTAGCGGGTACTCCTACAATGAGCAGTTCTTC. It encodes CASSISGYSYNEQFF.

Many counts were recorded for this clonotype. This chain joins TRBV20-1 and TRBJ2-2; 9 positions agree with TRBD1. V trimming: 4 bases; J trimming: 3 bases; junction bases outside the gene matches: 6. The germline V gene has CDR1 DFQATT and CDR2 SNEGSKA (reference sequence). The CDR3 runs 15 residues. CDR3 DNA: TGCAGTGCTACACAGGGGGCTATCGACACCGGGGAGCTGTTTTTT. Translating gives CSATQGAIDTGELFF.

This clonotype appeared a few times. V and J are TRBV28 and TRBJ1-5, with D maybe TRBD1 (6 bases). The CDR3 spans 18 residues. Germline CDR1 and CDR2: MDHEN and SYDVKM. V shed 6 bases and J shed 4 bases, with 25 bases lying between them. The CDR3 is CASSTPKGSWTDNQPQHF. CDR3 bases: TGTGCCAGCAGCACCCCCAAGGGTTCCTGGACAGATAATCAGCCCCAGCATTTT. Full variable domain (outside the CDR3, taken from reference TRBV28 and TRBJ1-5): DVKVTQSSRYLVKRTGEKVFLECVQDMDHENMFWYRQDPGLGLRLIYFSYDVKMKEKGDIPEGYSVSREKKERFSLILESASTNQTSMYLCASSTPKGSWTDNQPQHFGDGTRLSIL.

This clonotype was seen only a few times. This rearrangement joins TRBV7-9 to TRBJ2-7; D remains ambiguous. The length of the CDR3 is 14 residues. V dropped 1 base and J dropped 1 base, with 8 bases sitting between them. Germline CDR1 SEHNR, CDR2 FQNEAQ (reference sequence). The CDR3: CASSLEGGSYEQYF. In DNA, the CDR3 is TGTGCCAGCAGCTTAGAGGGCGGTTCCTACGAGCAGTACTTC. Combining the CDR3 with reference TRBV7-9 and TRBJ2-7 gives the whole variable domain DTGVSQNPRHKITKRGQNVTFRCDPISEHNRLYWYRQTLGQGPEFLTYFQNEAQLEKSRLLSDRFSAERPKGSFSTLEIQRTEQGDSAMYLCASSLEGGSYEQYFGPGTRLTVT.

This clonotype was counted at least ten times. The genes are TRBV6-1 and TRBJ1-5; TRBD1 is a possible D gene (6 bases). The CDR3 covers 15 residues. Trimming left V 7 bases short and J 0 bases short, with 13 bases between. Germline V gene sequence: CDR1 MNHNS, CDR2 SASEGT. CDR3 sequence (DNA): TGTGCCAGCAAAACACAGGGCTCTAGCAATCAGCCCCAGCATTTT. As protein: CASKTQGSSNQPQHF.

This clonotype came up many times. The rearrangement uses TRBV10-3 and TRBJ1-5, with 7 positions matching TRBD1. Per germline, CDR1 ENHRY and CDR2 SYGVKD. V gave up 10 bases and J gave up 0 bases; unmatched junction bases: 6. The length of the CDR3 is 14 residues. CDR3 DNA sequence: TGTGCCACCGTGGACAGGATTAGCAATCAGCCCCAGCATTTT. It specifies CATVDRISNQPQHF.

CDR3 sequence: CASRLSENNEQFF. The CDR3 DNA reads TGTGCCAGCCGCCTTAGCGAAAACAATGAGCAGTTCTTC. The rearrangement joins TRBV28 to TRBJ2-1; D possibly corresponds to TRBD2 (5 bases). The CDR3 consists of 13 residues. The germline CDR1 and CDR2 sequences are MDHEN and SYDVKM. The ends were cut back, 8 bases at V and 5 bases at J, with 13 bases in the middle.

This clonotype appeared a few times. The V call is TRBV12-3 or TRBV12-4, the J call TRBJ1-5; D remains unclear. Trimming pared 6 bases from V and 7 bases from J, leaving 13 bases between. The CDR3 is 13 residues long. The CDR3 spells CASSSGERQPQHF. The CDR3, as DNA: TGTGCCAGCAGCTCGGGTGAGAGACAGCCCCAGCATTTT.

About this clonotype: The germline gene is not matched at one end of the junction; a read error may be the cause. V usage is TRBV7-9 and J usage is TRBJ1-1; TRBD1 might be the D (6 bases). The CDR3 has 15 residues. Germline loops: CDR1 SEHNR, CDR2 FQNEAQ (reference sequence). CDR3 nucleotide sequence: TGTGCCAGCAGTTACCAGGAGGACAGATCGCCTGAGGCTTTCTTT. Its protein product is CASSYQEDRSPEAFF.

The J gene is TRBJ2-3, the V gene TRBV10-3; 12 nucleotides agree with TRBD2. This CDR3 has 16 amino acids. V gave up 2 bases and J gave up 6 bases; unmatched junction bases: 6. CDR1 ENHRY and CDR2 SYGVKD come from the germline V gene. CDR3 region: CAISETRLAGEDTQYF. CDR3 DNA sequence: TGTGCCATCAGTGAGACCAGACTAGCGGGAGAGGATACGCAGTATTTT.